This is a list of T cell receptor beta chains from one sample in a study of vaccination and CD4 T cells after COVID-19. Their specific antigens are unknown. TCRdb re-derived calls from the PCR reads in MiXCR, one entry per CDR3 protein. The data hold about 22,000 distinct CDR3 sequences, with less than 35% observed a single time. The source was CD4+ T cells from blood, cultured in vitro, collected about 7 months after SARS-CoV-2 vaccination. These receptors were taken from a human donor who had recovered from COVID-19. Both conserved end residues are part of each CDR3. A D gene is named only where the DNA matches it firmly. Clone sizes are given selectively: once, few, many, or a class where the clone is expanded.

v_gene,abundance,d_gene,j_gene,CDR3nt,CDR3aa
TRBV28,NA,NA,TRBJ2-3,TGTGCCAGCAGTCCAATTGGAGGAGTGGATACGCAGTATTTT,CASSPIGGVDTQYF
TRBV20-1,few,NA,TRBJ2-2,TGCAGTGCTCGACAGTTCACCGGGGAGCTGTTTTTT,CSARQFTGELFF
TRBV20-1,few,TRBD1,TRBJ1-5,TGCAGTGCTCACCAGGGGGGAGACAATCAGCCCCAGCATTTT,CSAHQGGDNQPQHF
TRBV12-3/TRBV12-4,NA,TRBD1,TRBJ1-6,TGTGCCAGCAGCCCACCGGGACAGCAAAGGAATTCACCCCTCCACTTT,CASSPPGQQRNSPLHF
TRBV27,few,TRBD2,TRBJ2-3,TGTGCCAGCAGGGTGGGACTAGCGGGCCGAACGTTGGATACGCAGTATTTT,CASRVGLAGRTLDTQYF
TRBV5-8,NA,TRBD1,TRBJ1-6,TGTGCCAGCAGCTTGATTGGACAGGGGAATTCACCCCTCCACTTT,CASSLIGQGNSPLHF
TRBV5-4,NA,TRBD1,TRBJ2-7,TGTGCCAGCAGCGTTACGGGGACAGGGGCCTACGAGCAGTACTTC,CASSVTGTGAYEQYF
TRBV4-3,NA,NA,TRBJ2-7,TGCGCCAGCAGCCAAGACAGGGTGAGTTACGAGCAGTACTTC,CASSQDRVSYEQYF
TRBV24-1,few,NA,TRBJ1-5,TGTGCCACCAGTGACCCGGTCGGCGGGGATGTGACCCAGCATTTT,CATSDPVGGDVTQHF
TRBV7-9,NA,NA,TRBJ2-3,TGTGCCAGCAGGCTCAGAAGTAACACAGATACGCAGTATTTT,CASRLRSNTDTQYF
TRBV7-3,NA,NA,TRBJ1-2,TGTGCCAGCAGCTTAACATTACAGGGAGATGGCTACACCTTC,CASSLTLQGDGYTF
TRBV5-1,NA,NA,TRBJ2-5,TGCGCCAGCAGCTTGGTGTCGGGGACCCAGTACTTC,CASSLVSGTQYF
TRBV2,NA,NA,TRBJ1-6,TGTGCCAGCAGGATGGACATTAATTCACCCCTCCACTTT,CASRMDINSPLHF
TRBV6-5,few,NA,TRBJ1-1,TGTGCCAGCAGTTACGGAGGGGAAGAAGCTTTCTTT,CASSYGGEEAFF
TRBV28,NA,NA,TRBJ2-7,TGTGCCAGCAGTTTATTAACCTACGAGCAGTACTTC,CASSLLTYEQYF
TRBV7-3,NA,NA,TRBJ1-2,TGTGCCAGCAGCTTACTGTGGGGAGCCAACTATGGCTACACCTTC,CASSLLWGANYGYTF
TRBV20-1,few,NA,TRBJ1-6,TGCAGTGCTAGCGGTGGCAGGGGAGGATCACCCCTCCACTTT,CSASGGRGGSPLHF
TRBV10-3,NA,NA,TRBJ2-5,TGTGCCTCTGGGACCGGCCGAGAGACCCAGTACTTC,CASGTGRETQYF
TRBV19,NA,NA,TRBJ2-7,TGTGCCAGTAGTGCTCTCGGGAGAACCTACGAGCAGTACTTC,CASSALGRTYEQYF
TRBV28,NA,NA,TRBJ2-7,TGTGCCAGCAGTTCTTACAGGTATGCGCGCGAGCAGTACTTC,CASSSYRYAREQYF
TRBV7-9,few,NA,TRBJ1-2,TGTGCCAGCAGCTTAGAGGTTACCTATGGCTACACCTTC,CASSLEVTYGYTF